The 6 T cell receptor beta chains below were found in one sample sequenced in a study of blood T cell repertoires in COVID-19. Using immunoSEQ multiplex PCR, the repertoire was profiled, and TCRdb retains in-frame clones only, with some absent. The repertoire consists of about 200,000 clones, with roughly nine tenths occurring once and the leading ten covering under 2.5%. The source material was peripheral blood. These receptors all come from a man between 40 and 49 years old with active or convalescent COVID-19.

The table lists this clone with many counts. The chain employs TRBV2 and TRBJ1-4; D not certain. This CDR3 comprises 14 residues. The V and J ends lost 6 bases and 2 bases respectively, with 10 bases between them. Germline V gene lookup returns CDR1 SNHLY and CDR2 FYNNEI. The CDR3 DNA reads TGTGCCAGCAGGGAGGTGGGGACTAATGAAAAACTGTTTTTT. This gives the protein CASREVGTNEKLFF.

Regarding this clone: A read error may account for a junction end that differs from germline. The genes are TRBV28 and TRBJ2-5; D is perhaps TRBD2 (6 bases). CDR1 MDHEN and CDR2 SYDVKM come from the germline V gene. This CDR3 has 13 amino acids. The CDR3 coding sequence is TGCGCCTCGAGACTAGGAATCGAAGAGACCCAGTACTTC. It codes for CASRLGIEETQYF.

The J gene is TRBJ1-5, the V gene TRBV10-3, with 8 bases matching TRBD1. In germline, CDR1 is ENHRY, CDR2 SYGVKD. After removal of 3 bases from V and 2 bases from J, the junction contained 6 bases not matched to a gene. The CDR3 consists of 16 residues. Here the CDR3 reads CAISEGRGLGNQPQHF. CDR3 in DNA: TGTGCCATCAGTGAAGGCAGGGGGCTTGGCAATCAGCCCCAGCATTTT.

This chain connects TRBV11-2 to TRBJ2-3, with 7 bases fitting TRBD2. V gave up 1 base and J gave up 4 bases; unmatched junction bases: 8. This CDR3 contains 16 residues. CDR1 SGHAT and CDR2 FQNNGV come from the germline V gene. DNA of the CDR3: TGTGCCAGCAGCTTAGGTATCGGGAGGTCGGCAGATACGCAGTATTTT. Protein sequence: CASSLGIGRSADTQYF. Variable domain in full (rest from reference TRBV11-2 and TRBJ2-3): EAGVAQSPRYKIIEKRQSVAFWCNPISGHATLYWYQQILGQGPKLLIQFQNNGVVDDSQLPKDRFSAERLKGVDSTLKIQPAKLEDSAVYLCASSLGIGRSADTQYFGPGTRLTVL.

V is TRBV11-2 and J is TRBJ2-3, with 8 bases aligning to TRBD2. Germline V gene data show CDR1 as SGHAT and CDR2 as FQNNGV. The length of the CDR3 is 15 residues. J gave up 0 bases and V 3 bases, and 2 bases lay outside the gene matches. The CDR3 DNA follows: TGTGCCAGCAGCTTCGCTAGCGGGAGCACAGATACGCAGTATTTT. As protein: CASSFASGSTDTQYF. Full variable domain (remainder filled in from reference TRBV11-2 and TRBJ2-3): EAGVAQSPRYKIIEKRQSVAFWCNPISGHATLYWYQQILGQGPKLLIQFQNNGVVDDSQLPKDRFSAERLKGVDSTLKIQPAKLEDSAVYLCASSFASGSTDTQYFGPGTRLTVL.

CDR3 in amino acids: CASSSPGRLYEQYF. The DNA of the CDR3 is TGTGCCAGCAGTTCTCCGGGTCGACTTTACGAGCAGTACTTC. The chain carries TRBV6-5 and TRBJ2-7; no reliable D call. V gave up 4 bases and J gave up 4 bases, with 14 bases separating them. The CDR3 consists of 14 residues. CDR1 is MNHEY and CDR2 is SVGAGI in the germline V gene.